A selection of T cell receptor beta chains follows, all from one sample in a study of CD8 T cells in Susac syndrome. TCRdb ran MiXCR on the immunoSEQ multiplex PCR reads and lists one entry per CDR3 protein. The profile shows approximately 190,000 distinct CDR3 sequences, 95% of them singletons. Source material: CD8+ T cells from PBMCs. Source of these receptors: a human donor with Susac syndrome. The CDR3 runs from the conserved cysteine through the conserved F or W. The order of the fields is V gene, J gene, CDR3 protein.

TRBV4-1	TRBJ1-2	CASSFTLRGLDYGYTF
TRBV6-1	TRBJ2-2	CASSQIAGDLTGELFF
TRBV20-1	TRBJ1-2	CSARGGDTNYGYTF
TRBV13	TRBJ2-5	CASSLTAGGETQYF
TRBV15	TRBJ1-1	CATSSGRVGGNTEAFF
TRBV30	TRBJ2-7	CAWSDQYEQYF
TRBV2	TRBJ2-1	CASSSRQNEQFF
TRBV12-3/TRBV12-4	TRBJ2-3	CASKKGQAFETDTQYF
TRBV2	TRBJ2-1	CASSVGTSNNEQFF
TRBV20-1	TRBJ2-5	CSALAGVRGETQYF
TRBV6-2/TRBV6-3	TRBJ1-2	CASSWATDRGFDYGYTF
TRBV12-3/TRBV12-4	TRBJ1-2	CASRRRGGSGGYTF
TRBV27	TRBJ2-7	CASSFSGGSYEQYF
TRBV20-1	TRBJ2-3	CSARDESGGTDTQYF
TRBV19	TRBJ1-1	CASSFAGGATEAFF
TRBV20-1	TRBJ1-2	CSATQPGLAGPQNGYTF
TRBV6-1	TRBJ2-6	CASSEETGAFSGANVLTF
TRBV4-1	TRBJ2-5	CASSQTSGAAETQYF
TRBV24-1	TRBJ2-2	CATSEGGADTGELFF
TRBV4-1	TRBJ2-3	CASSQDQVRGSTDTQYF
TRBV9	TRBJ2-3	CASSVEGIGADTQYF
TRBV2	TRBJ2-7	CASSRGPLSYEQYF
TRBV25-1	TRBJ1-6	CASSDEGPLHF
TRBV7-2	TRBJ1-1	CASSSLTEAFF
TRBV16	TRBJ2-3	CASSQSTGGYTDTQYF
TRBV9	TRBJ1-1	CASSVDGEGRNTEAFF
TRBV29-1	TRBJ2-5	CSGLITQETQYF
TRBV7-3	TRBJ2-1	CASSSTGGGPYNEQFF
TRBV27	TRBJ2-3	CASSLSGGGQDTQYF
TRBV30	TRBJ2-2	CAWMDRASNTGELFF
TRBV30	TRBJ2-1	CAWSGSNEQFF
TRBV7-9	TRBJ1-2	CASSLGAGDYGYTF